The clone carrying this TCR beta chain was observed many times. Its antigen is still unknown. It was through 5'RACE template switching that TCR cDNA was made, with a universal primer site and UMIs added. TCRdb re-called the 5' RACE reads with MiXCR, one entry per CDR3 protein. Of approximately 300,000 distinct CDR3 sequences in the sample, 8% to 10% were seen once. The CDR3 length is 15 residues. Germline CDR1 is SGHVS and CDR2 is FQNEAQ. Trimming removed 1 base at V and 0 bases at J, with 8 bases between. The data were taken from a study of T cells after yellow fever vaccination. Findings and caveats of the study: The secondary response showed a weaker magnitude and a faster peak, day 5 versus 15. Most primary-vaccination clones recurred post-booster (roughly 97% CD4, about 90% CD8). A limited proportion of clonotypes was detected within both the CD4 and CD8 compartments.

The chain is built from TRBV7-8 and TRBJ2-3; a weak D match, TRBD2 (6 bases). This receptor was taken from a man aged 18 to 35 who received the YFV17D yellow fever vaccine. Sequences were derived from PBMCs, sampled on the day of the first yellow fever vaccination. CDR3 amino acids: CASSLDRGSTDTQYF. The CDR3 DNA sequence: TGTGCCAGCAGCTTAGACCGGGGGAGCACAGATACGCAGTATTTT. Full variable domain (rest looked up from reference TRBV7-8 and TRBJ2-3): GAGVSQSPRYKVAKRGQDVALRCDPISGHVSLFWYQQALGQGPEFLTYFQNEAQLDKSGLPSDRFFAERPEGSVSTLKIQRTQQEDSAVYLCASSLDRGSTDTQYFGPGTRLTVL.